Reported below is one T cell receptor beta chain. Many counts were recorded for this clonotype. It has no known antigen specificity. Base qualities were left out, and no much larger clone turns up one base away. The sample is drawn from a study of T cells in Graves' hyperthyroidism and ophthalmopathy (dated 2019 in TCRdb). Study-level background: Peripheral blood samples were taken at initial diagnosis, before any treatment was given. In several Graves' hyperthyroidism patients, the study also compared T-cell repertoires from thyroid tissue with T-cell repertoires from blood. According to the paper, TCR Vbeta CDR3 sequencing was carried out on more than 120 peripheral blood samples, which came from about 45 ophthalmopathy, around 74 hyperthyroidism and some 17 progressor patients. Whether ophthalmopathy could be predicted prospectively was tested in an independent validation cohort made up of 18 to 20 hyperthyroidism patients plus 17 patients who later progressed to ophthalmopathy. The approximately 97 discovery patients were randomly divided into training and test sets at a 7:3 ratio. To identify distinguishing TCR V-J signatures, a discovery cohort of around 100 patients was used, comprising roughly 45 with Graves' ophthalmopathy and roughly 60 with stable Graves' hyperthyroidism. After sampling, hyperthyroidism patients received methimazole starting at 30 mg daily, and ophthalmopathy patients received high-dose intravenous methylprednisolone. The paper's findings and limits, for the study overall: A model built on a 13 V-J signature distinguished ophthalmopathy from stable hyperthyroidism, reaching about 88% sensitivity and around 81% specificity in cross-validation and 80%/75% in testing. During validation, the model predicted progression to ophthalmopathy a median of about 5.9 months ahead of onset, with more than 55% sensitivity and about 72% specificity. Most expanded thyroid clonotypes (frequency above 0.001) were also detected in blood, suggesting blood repertoires may reflect thyroid immune responses. Sample size was not statistically predetermined, and blinding of investigators to group allocation was not performed.

Trimming at the junction amounts to 7 bases on V and 5 bases on J, and the germline ends lie 14 bases apart. CDR1 is given as SQVTM and CDR2 as ANQGSEA, both from the germline V gene. The CDR3 runs 12 residues from the cysteine to the phenylalanine. CDR3 DNA is the only sequence kept; it has 36 bases, read in frame from the first base. Stable Graves' hyperthyroidism was defined as no progression to ophthalmopathy during 18 months of follow-up. Hyperthyroidism patients were aged 18 to 65 years and newly diagnosed, with disease duration of less than 2 months. Any patient with an uncontrolled infection, another autoimmune disease, pregnancy or lactation was excluded. Diagnoses were established on the basis of clinical symptoms, serum thyroxine and TRAb, thyroid ultrasound, and orbital computed tomography. Ficoll-Paque density gradient centrifugation was used to isolate PBMCs from around 9.1 ml of fresh peripheral blood. Trizol reagent was used to extract total RNA, and RNA quality was then checked on an Agilent 2100 Bioanalyzer.

The TCR beta CDR3 regions were amplified from RNA transcripts. A first-round RT-PCR of the TCR CDR3 used the HTBI primer set with the Qiagen OneStep RT-PCR kit. The libraries were constructed in a second round of multiplex PCR and then size-selected and purified. Paired-end sequencing of the libraries was performed with 100 bp reads on an Illumina HiSeq2000. The authors processed their data as follows. SOAPnuke was used to process the raw data, removing reads that contained adapters or uncalled bases, had a mean Phred below 15, or lacked an exact match to the constant primer or identifier. COPE v1.2.5 was used to merge high-quality paired reads, and clonotypes were defined as unique nucleotide sequences. MiTCR v1.1 was used to align clonotypes to the IMGT TRBV, TRBD and TRBJ reference segments. Analysis was restricted to V-J combinations with a frequency above 0.0001, which covered roughly 99% of repertoires. The TCS score was defined as F50 (clonal expansion) divided by E x V (chaos), with BLOSUM62-based TCRdist calculated between CDR3 peptides within each V-J. Welch's t-statistics and random forest reduced fewer than 600 V-J features to 13, which were used in a naive Bayes classifier (R e1071). Thyroid-blood repertoire similarity was quantified with the Morisita-Horn index. TCRdb trimmed public reads at Q25 via fastp, called clones via MiXCR and kept in-frame beta chains. Identical CDR3 proteins give one entry, which carries the most common genes and DNA. The V and J calls were determined by TCRdb, not by the authors. The sample table lists over 700,000 distinct CDR3 sequences, roughly 40% of them with a count of one. Clones ranked in the top ten supply 8.9% of the sample.

This clonotype was sampled from a man between 18 and 29 years old with Graves' hyperthyroidism. The V gene is TRBV29-1 and the J gene is TRBJ1-1; the D segment could be TRBD1, given 5 matching bases. The source material was blood. CDR3 loop: CSALRGETEAFF. The nucleotide sequence is given as TGCAGCGCCCTGAGGGGAGAGACTGAAGCTTTCTTT.